The sequence of this TCR beta chain was determined in a study of blood T cell repertoires in COVID-19. Trimming cost V 2 bases and J 4 bases; bases outside gene matches: 7. The germline V gene has CDR1 MNHEY and CDR2 SVGEGT. There are 16 residues in the CDR3. Assay used: immunoSEQ multiplex PCR; TCRdb lists only in-frame clones, some missing. This table has some 380,000 clones, 90% appearing once. The sequence was collected from a young man with active or convalescent COVID-19. The sequencing input was peripheral blood. The V call is TRBV6-2 or TRBV6-3, the J call TRBJ1-5, with 8 bases lining up with TRBD1. The CDR3 nucleotides read TGTGCCAGCAGTTACCATGACAGGGGATGGAATCAGCCCCAGCATTTT. The encoded protein is CASSYHDRGWNQPQHF.